This TCR beta chain was profiled in a study of blood T cell repertoires in COVID-19 (TCRdb year 2020). For the wider study: The collaborator samples originated in the United States, Italy and Spain and spanned the acute and convalescent phases of COVID-19. The material from the prospective study consisted of cDNA or gDNA derived from T cells, B-cell-depleted T cells, or PBMCs. The dataset comprised deeply sampled blood TCRbeta repertoires from subjects exposed to, actively infected with, or recovered from COVID-19. The repertoires were released in a freely available public database intended as a resource for research on the immune response to SARS-CoV-2. Samples were obtained from the ongoing ImmuneRACE study (first 160 participants) and from 950 to 1,500 subjects provided by 6 global collaborators. Sample metadata almost always included a de-identified subject ID, COVID-19 status, age in years and sex. HLA class I and class II types, where available, came from metadata supplied by the sample provider rather than from assay-based typing. The full study reports these points: The quantity of clinical and demographic metadata differed by source and by participant and was supplied without curation.

Notes on this clone: The antigen it recognizes is unknown. Qualities for individual bases were not recorded, and no much larger clone is one base off.

TCRbeta CDR3 regions were amplified from genomic DNA by means of the immunoSEQ Assay, a bias-controlled multiplex PCR. The original methods were these. The number of nucleated cells in each sample was estimated by amplification of reference gene primers within the assay. To quantify the absolute abundance of each unique TCRbeta CDR3 rearrangement, sequence reads were collapsed and filtered. For each sample, productive Simpson clonality was calculated as the square root of Simpson's diversity index over productive rearrangements. TCRdb carries this immuneACCESS record with in-frame sequences only. Its versions omit some clonotypes, under half of them owing to an unresolved V gene in the studies checked, with the rest unexplained. The DNA was the basis for D and trimming; V, J and clone size are from that table. The sample yields fewer than 130,000 clones; 72% were counted once. The biggest ten clones account for 7.6% of the sample.

Each collaborating institution followed its own protocols to collect whole blood in K2EDTA tubes. For TCRbeta analysis, collaborators shipped samples as frozen whole blood, isolated PBMCs, or DNA extracted from either of those sample types. This TCR was sampled from a woman aged 55-70 years with acute or convalescent COVID-19. Sequences were obtained from peripheral blood.

This receptor has the CDR3 CSVARDTTYEQYF. The DNA reads as follows: TGCAGCGTTGCCCGGGACACCACTTACGAGCAGTACTTC. The rearrangement combines TRBV29-1 with TRBJ2-7; possibly the D gene is TRBD1, per 6 matching bases. CDR1 and CDR2 are read off the germline V gene as SQVTM and ANQGSEA. Its CDR3 holds 13 amino acids, cysteine through phenylalanine. Of the read, only the CDR3 DNA is kept; its 39 bases are in frame from base 1. Trimming takes 4 bases from V and 4 bases from J, and the germline ends sit 14 bases apart.